This T cell receptor beta chain was sequenced during a study of cytomegalovirus exposure and HLA in healthy donors. Study-wide findings and caveats: Reportedly, TCR beta sequences accurately predicted HLA-A and HLA-B alleles in most subjects. Trimming of TCR beta V- and J-genes showed a link, identified in a later analysis, to a missense DCLRE1C variant.

This CDR3 is 19 amino acids long. V was cut by 0 bases and J by 0 bases, with 18 bases left in between. Germline V gene lookup returns CDR1 SGHDN and CDR2 FVKESK. A note on this clone: Its target is unknown.

PCR was performed using 60 Vbeta and 13 Jbeta primers. Sequencing was performed with immunoSEQ multiplex PCR; in TCRdb, only in-frame clones are kept and a portion is missing. The sample lists about 130,000 clones, 75% to 90% occurring once. The source of this sequence is a woman aged 40 to 50 in good health and CMV-seronegative. The source material was PBMCs. V usage is TRBV14 and J usage is TRBJ2-1, with D perhaps TRBD2 (7 bases). The CDR3 coding sequence is TGTGCCAGCAGCCAAGATCTGGGAGGGGGGGCCTTCTCCTACAATGAGCAGTTCTTC. This sequence encodes CASSQDLGGGAFSYNEQFF.